This T cell receptor beta chain emerged from a study of T cell changes during pregnancy in multiple sclerosis. Sequencing used immunoSEQ multiplex PCR; TCRdb keeps in-frame clones, though not all of them. The repertoire holds around 69,000 clones, with more than 90% as singletons. V dropped 4 bases and J dropped 5 bases, with 13 bases sitting between them. Germline V CDR1 and CDR2: SGHNT, YYREEE (reference sequence). The CDR3 is 14 amino acids. This chain joins TRBV5-4 and TRBJ1-5; the D is unclear. The sequencing used peripheral blood, collected in the second trimester of pregnancy. This clonotype was obtained from a female donor in good health, enrolled as a control in a pregnancy study. In nucleotides, the CDR3 is TGTGCCAGCAGCCCTGGCGGGGTGGATCAGCCCCAGCATTTT. Its protein product is CASSPGGVDQPQHF.